The 24 T cell receptor beta chains presented below share a single source sample, sequenced in a study of blood T cell repertoires in COVID-19. Generated by immunoSEQ multiplex PCR, the TCRdb table keeps only in-frame clones and is missing some. This table has tens of thousands of clones, 88% appearing once. Material: peripheral blood. These receptors all stem from a human donor in a cohort sampled during active COVID-19.

The chain combines TRBV3-1 (or the pseudogene TRBV3-2) with TRBJ2-5; TRBD2 aligns across 8 bases. CDR3 length equals 13 residues. CDR1 LGHDT and CDR2 YNNKEL come from the germline V gene (reference sequence). The V segment lost 4 bases and the J segment 3 bases; nucleotides outside the gene matches: 1. The CDR3 loop reads CASSLLAEETQYF. CDR3 coding DNA: TGTGCCAGCAGCCTACTAGCGGAAGAGACCCAGTACTTC.

The chain joins TRBV6-5 to TRBJ2-7; maybe TRBD2 (5 bases). The V end lost 7 bases, the J end lost 0 bases, and 10 bases lay between the germline ends. From germline, CDR1 is MNHEY and CDR2 SVGAGI. This CDR3 has 13 amino acids. The CDR3 region is CASTSGSSYEQYF. DNA of the CDR3: TGTGCCAGCACTAGTGGGAGCTCCTACGAGCAGTACTTC.

The V call is TRBV11-3, the J call TRBJ2-1; tentative D call: TRBD1 (5 bases). V was cut by 1 base and J by 7 bases, with 14 bases left in between. Germline CDR1 is SGHNT and CDR2 is YENEEA. The length of the CDR3 is 15 residues. CDR3 nucleotides: TGTGCCAGCAGCTTAGGGCTCCTAGGGGTAAATGAGCAGTTCTTC. Its translation is CASSLGLLGVNEQFF.

Note on this clone: The sample contains more than one DNA sequence encoding this CDR3. This chain links TRBV4-3 with TRBJ1-1, with D hard to call. Looked up from germline, CDR1 is LGHNA and CDR2 is YSLEER. The germline V and J ends were trimmed by 0 bases and 0 bases, with 5 bases remaining between them. The CDR3 is made up of 14 amino acids. The CDR3 coding sequence is TGCGCCAGCAGCCAAGACCCTCTGAACACTGAAGCTTTCTTT. Its translation is CASSQDPLNTEAFF.

V usage is TRBV13 and J usage is TRBJ2-1; 7 bases fit TRBD1. CDR1 PRHDT and CDR2 FYEKMQ come from the germline V gene (reference sequence). This CDR3 spans 15 amino acids. Trimming took 5 bases from V and 1 from J; bases not matched to a gene: 5. For the CDR3, the DNA is TGTGCCAGCAGCCCTTCACAGGGGTCCTACAATGAGCAGTTCTTC. Protein sequence: CASSPSQGSYNEQFF.

This chain joins TRBV5-1 and TRBJ1-1, with D perhaps TRBD1 (5 bases). This CDR3 spans 15 amino acids. Germline V gives CDR1 SGHRS, CDR2 YFSETQ. Trimming left V 0 bases short and J 2 bases short, with 11 bases between. The CDR3 loop reads CASSLGLGGNTEAFF. The CDR3 region has the DNA TGCGCCAGCAGCTTGGGTTTGGGGGGTAACACTGAAGCTTTCTTT. The complete variable domain, with remaining parts taken from reference TRBV5-1 and TRBJ1-1, reads KAGVTQTPRYLIKTRGQQVTLSCSPISGHRSVSWYQQTPGQGLQFLFEYFSETQRNKGNFPGRFSGRQFSNSRSEMNVSTLELGDSALYLCASSLGLGGNTEAFFGQGTRLTVV.

The rearrangement joins TRBV6-2 or TRBV6-3 to TRBJ2-3; 9 nucleotides agree with TRBD1. Germline trimming cut 5 bases from V and 6 bases from J; bases unmatched to any gene: 12. Germline CDR1 is MNHEY and CDR2 is SVGEGT. There are 16 residues in the CDR3. DNA of the CDR3: TGTGCCAGCAGTAACCCCCGGGACAGGGACTTGGATACGCAGTATTTT. This sequence encodes CASSNPRDRDLDTQYF.

V usage is TRBV27 and J usage is TRBJ1-2; a possible D gene is TRBD1 (5 bases). The CDR3 runs to 15 residues. Per germline, CDR1 MNHEY and CDR2 SMNVEV (reference sequence). The V end lost 5 bases, the J end lost 2 bases, and 15 bases lay between the germline ends. Here the CDR3 DNA reads TGTGCCAGCAGTCCATCACAGGCAATCAACTATGGCTACACCTTC. Protein: CASSPSQAINYGYTF.

V is TRBV3-1 (or the pseudogene TRBV3-2) and J is TRBJ2-4, with D perhaps matching TRBD2 (5 bases). This CDR3 is 13 amino acids long. V was clipped by 1 base and J by 4 bases, with 5 bases between them. The germline CDR1 and CDR2 sequences are LGHDT and YNNKEL (reference sequence). The CDR3 here is CASSQAGKNIQYF. CDR3 in DNA: TGTGCCAGCAGCCAAGCGGGGAAAAACATTCAGTACTTC.

The V call is TRBV6-4, the J call TRBJ2-3; possible D gene TRBD1, 6 bases. V shed 10 bases and J shed 1 base, with 9 bases lying between them. Germline CDR1 is MRHNA and CDR2 is SNTAGT. The CDR3 contains 12 residues. The CDR3 loop is CATRQGTDTQYF. In DNA, the CDR3 is TGTGCCACCAGACAGGGCACAGATACGCAGTATTTT.

The chain links TRBV6-5 to TRBJ2-2, with 11 bases aligning to TRBD2. This CDR3 contains 14 residues. Trimming cost V 5 bases and J 4 bases; bases outside gene matches: 0. CDR1 MNHEY and CDR2 SVGAGI come from the germline V gene. The chain's CDR3 is CASSLAGGTGELFF. For the CDR3, the DNA is TGTGCCAGCAGTCTAGCGGGAGGCACCGGGGAGCTGTTTTTT.

The chain recombines TRBV7-2 with TRBJ1-1, with 9 bases aligning to TRBD1. Germline V CDR1 and CDR2: SGHTA, FQGNSA. V lost 4 bases and J lost 7; bases outside the gene matches: 4. The CDR3 length is 13 residues. CDR3 in DNA: TGTGCCAGCAGCTGGGACAGGGAAGGTGAAGCTTTCTTT. Amino acid sequence: CASSWDREGEAFF.

The rearrangement links TRBV19 to TRBJ2-7; a possible D gene is TRBD2 (5 bases). Germline-derived CDR1 and CDR2 are LNHDA and SQIVND (reference sequence). The CDR3 loop spans 13 amino acids. V lost 3 bases, J lost 6 bases, and 12 bases lay in between. CDR3 amino acids: CASSIGYRGEQYF. The CDR3, as DNA: TGTGCCAGTAGTATCGGTTATCGGGGCGAGCAGTACTTC.

The V and J genes are TRBV6-5 and TRBJ2-3; TRBD2 matches 11 bases. The junction had 7 bases not matched to a gene; V was cut back by 7 bases and J by 4 bases. The CDR3 covers 15 residues. Germline lookup yields CDR1 MNHEY and CDR2 SVGAGI. CDR3: CASTVAGGAPDTQYF. For the CDR3, the DNA is TGTGCCAGCACCGTAGCGGGGGGGGCCCCAGATACGCAGTATTTT.

The chain carries TRBV23-1 and TRBJ2-7; D possibly corresponds to TRBD1 (5 bases). TRBV23-1 belongs to the ORF category, with a function that is uncertain. The CDR3 length is 11 residues. Trimming took off 11 bases at V and 5 bases at J, with 13 bases between the two ends. The CDR3: CAPGNWDEQYF. The DNA of the CDR3 is TGCGCCCCAGGGAATTGGGACGAGCAGTACTTC.

The chain is built from TRBV5-1 and TRBJ2-1; 9 nucleotides align to TRBD2. The V gene's germline CDR1 is SGHRS and CDR2 YFSETQ. With 0 bases clipped from V and 7 bases from J, the junction kept 8 bases outside the gene matches. The CDR3 loop spans 16 amino acids. The CDR3 sequence: CASSLVGGRAENEQFF. The CDR3, as DNA: TGCGCCAGCAGCTTGGTGGGCGGGAGGGCCGAGAATGAGCAGTTCTTC.

The chain recombines TRBV4-3 with TRBJ1-3; weak D call: TRBD1 (6 bases). The germline V gene has CDR1 LGHNA and CDR2 YSLEER. The length of the CDR3 is 14 residues. Trimming left V 1 base short and J 4 bases short, with 8 bases between. Here the CDR3 DNA reads TGCGCCAGCAGCCAAGGGGGGCTAGGAAACACCATATATTTT. As protein: CASSQGGLGNTIYF.

The chain joins TRBV2 to TRBJ2-3; D possibly corresponds to TRBD2 (6 bases). This CDR3 spans 14 amino acids. Trimming took 7 bases from V and 1 from J, leaving 12 bases between them. CDR1 and CDR2 from the germline V gene are SNHLY and FYNNEI. As DNA, the CDR3 is TGTGCCAGCACCCGCGGGGCGGGCACAGATACGCAGTATTTT. The encoded protein is CASTRGAGTDTQYF.

The chain recombines TRBV5-1 with TRBJ2-3; no definite D call. V was trimmed by 0 bases and J by 6 bases, leaving 8 bases between them. Germline V gene lookup returns CDR1 SGHRS and CDR2 YFSETQ. The CDR3 has 13 amino acids. The CDR3 here is CASSLDVGDTQYF. The CDR3 nucleotides are TGCGCCAGCAGCTTGGACGTCGGGGATACGCAGTATTTT.

The chain recombines TRBV27 with TRBJ2-1; 12 positions match TRBD2. CDR1 and CDR2 (germline): MNHEY, SMNVEV (reference sequence). V lost 2 bases, J lost 8 bases, and 19 bases stayed unmatched. CDR3 size: 20 residues. CDR3 protein: CASSLKFWLAGGPVMHEQFF. For the CDR3, the DNA is TGTGCCAGCAGTTTAAAGTTTTGGCTAGCGGGAGGGCCGGTCATGCATGAGCAGTTCTTC.

The V gene is TRBV24-1, the J gene TRBJ2-1, with 10 positions matching TRBD1. The CDR3 is 14 amino acids. V gave up 9 bases and J gave up 1 base; unmatched junction bases: 2. Germline V lookup: CDR1 KGHDR, CDR2 SFDVKD. The CDR3 region is CATQDRGSYNEQFF. The CDR3, as DNA: TGTGCCACCCAGGACAGGGGGTCCTACAATGAGCAGTTCTTC.

This rearrangement joins TRBV4-1 to TRBJ2-3; D is possibly TRBD2 (6 bases). This CDR3 has 16 residues. V was shortened by 0 bases and J by 3 bases, with 13 bases between the two germline ends. Germline lookup yields CDR1 MGHRA and CDR2 YSYEKL. The DNA of the CDR3 is TGCGCCAGCAGCCAAGAAGGGGTCAGCGGGACAGATACGCAGTATTTT. It specifies CASSQEGVSGTDTQYF.

The chain combines TRBV3-1 (or the pseudogene TRBV3-2) with TRBJ2-5, with TRBD2 matching 7 bases. J lost 5 bases, V lost 2 bases, and 8 bases had no gene match. Germline CDR1 LGHDT, CDR2 YNNKEL (reference sequence). CDR3 length equals 15 residues. The CDR3 DNA reads TGTGCCAGCAGCCAAAATATCGGGGGGAGGGAGACCCAGTACTTC. Translating gives CASSQNIGGRETQYF.

This clone turned up a few times. This sequence joins TRBV3-1 (or the pseudogene TRBV3-2) and TRBJ2-3, with TRBD2 matching 8 bases. Germline CDR1 and CDR2: LGHDT and YNNKEL (reference sequence). This CDR3 is built from 15 residues. J gave up 1 base and V 0 bases, and 0 bases lay outside the gene matches. The DNA for the CDR3 is TGTGCCAGCAGCCAAGAACTAGCGGGCACAGATACGCAGTATTTT. It specifies CASSQELAGTDTQYF.